A single T cell receptor (beta chain) is shown here with its context. The entry originates in a study of cytomegalovirus exposure and HLA in healthy donors. Across the whole study: There were around 100 million unique TCR beta sequences, drawn from 150 million to 200 million T cells, in an earlier analysis. An early data release held tens of millions of unique TCRs from HLA-typed donors.

PCR used 60 Vbeta primers and 13 Jbeta primers. Only in-frame clones appear in the TCRdb table, and some are missing; sequencing was by immunoSEQ multiplex PCR. The profile shows 160,000 or so clones, almost 80% of them singletons. Germline V gene data show CDR1 as SEHNR and CDR2 as FQNEAQ (reference sequence). Trimming removed 3 bases from V and 7 bases from J, with 22 bases in between. The CDR3 is 16 residues long. This rearrangement joins TRBV7-9 to TRBJ2-7, with D maybe TRBD1 (7 bases). The receptor was isolated from a man aged 40-50 years in good health and CMV-seropositive. The sample was PBMCs. CDR3 region: CASSFGHQGEVEEQYF. CDR3 DNA: TGTGCCAGCAGCTTTGGACACCAGGGGGAGGTCGAAGAGCAGTACTTC. The full variable domain, its missing parts supplied by reference TRBV7-9 and TRBJ2-7, is DTGVSQNPRHKITKRGQNVTFRCDPISEHNRLYWYRQTLGQGPEFLTYFQNEAQLEKSRLLSDRFSAERPKGSFSTLEIQRTEQGDSAMYLCASSFGHQGEVEEQYFGPGTRLTVT.